One and the same sample provided the 32 T cell receptor beta chains below, sequenced in a study of shared clonotypes between healthy human individuals. Assay used: immunoSEQ multiplex PCR; TCRdb lists only in-frame clones, some missing. The top ten hold roughly 12% of the sample, which has about half a million clones, around 80% seen once. Sequencing used PBMCs. The receptor source for this set is a middle-aged woman in good health. Some clones in this sample may be carry-over from other donors' samples.

The CDR3 sequence is CASSPAGAETQYF. Here the CDR3 DNA reads TGCGCCAGCAGCCCGGCCGGTGCAGAGACCCAGTACTTC. The chain couples TRBV4-3 to TRBJ2-5; D gene ambiguous. The germline V and J ends were trimmed by 4 bases and 4 bases, with 10 bases remaining between them. CDR1 is LGHNA and CDR2 is YSLEER in the germline V gene. This CDR3 region has 13 residues.

The chain has TRBV20-1 and TRBJ2-7; D is unresolved. Germline V gene data show CDR1 as DFQATT and CDR2 as SNEGSKA (reference sequence). The CDR3 has 11 amino acids. Deletions cut 6 bases from V and 2 bases from J, with 8 bases between. The CDR3 DNA reads as TGCAGTGCCCAGAGCACCTACGAGCAGTACTTC. Translated, it gives CSAQSTYEQYF.

The chain couples TRBV11-2 to TRBJ2-5; no clear D. The CDR3 has 15 residues. Looked up from germline, CDR1 is SGHAT and CDR2 is FQNNGV. V was cut by 0 bases and J by 4 bases, with 12 bases left in between. The CDR3 spells CASSLDGGLGETQYF. CDR3 in DNA: TGTGCCAGCAGCTTAGATGGTGGGCTCGGAGAGACCCAGTACTTC.

The chain employs TRBV5-4 and TRBJ1-4, with 7 bases that match TRBD1. The CDR3 is 13 residues long. Germline assignment: CDR1 SGHNT and CDR2 YYREEE (reference sequence). Trimming cost V 4 bases and J 9 bases; bases outside gene matches: 6. The CDR3 here is CASSVEQGKKLFF. CDR3 nucleotide sequence: TGTGCCAGCAGCGTAGAACAGGGGAAAAAACTGTTTTTT.

This clone was seen a single time. The gene calls are TRBV27 and TRBJ2-7, with 8 bases aligning to TRBD2. The V and J ends lost 2 bases and 3 bases, in that order; junction bases with no gene match: 9. Germline-derived CDR1 and CDR2 are MNHEY and SMNVEV (reference sequence). The CDR3 is 16 residues long. CDR3 nucleotide sequence: TGTGCCAGCAGTTTAAGGGGCGGGAGGCCTCTCTACGAGCAGTACTTC. It codes for CASSLRGGRPLYEQYF.

This chain links TRBV6-1 with TRBJ2-3; D may be TRBD1 (6 bases). The CDR3 runs to 11 residues. The ends were cut back, 8 bases at V and 10 bases at J, with 13 bases in the middle. Germline V CDR1 and CDR2: MNHNS, SASEGT. This CDR3 is CASRVGGAQYF. DNA for the CDR3: TGTGCCAGCCGGGTAGGGGGAGCGCAGTATTTT.

This chain joins TRBV28 and TRBJ1-1; D is unresolved. CDR1 is MDHEN, CDR2 SYDVKM, per germline. The CDR3 runs 13 residues. V gave up 0 bases and J gave up 7 bases, with 9 bases separating them. The CDR3 sequence: CASSLWASFEAFF. CDR3 coding DNA: TGTGCCAGCAGTTTATGGGCCTCTTTTGAAGCTTTCTTT.

The rearrangement joins TRBV28 to TRBJ1-2; unclear D gene. Germline CDR1 MDHEN, CDR2 SYDVKM. This CDR3 is built from 13 residues. The V gene lost 2 bases and the J gene lost 2 bases, with 6 bases spanning the gap. The CDR3 loop reads CASSLRLNYGYTF. CDR3 sequence (DNA): TGTGCCAGCAGTTTACGGCTGAACTATGGCTACACCTTC.

The chain is built from TRBV6-1 and TRBJ2-3; 8 bases fit TRBD2. Germline CDR1 reads MNHNS; CDR2 reads SASEGT. V shed 8 bases and J 3 bases; nucleotides not matched to a gene: 10. The CDR3 is made up of 15 amino acids. The DNA of the CDR3 is TGTGCCAGCGGGCCAGCGGGAGTAAGGACAGATACGCAGTATTTT. Translated: CASGPAGVRTDTQYF.

This clone was seen a few times. Its ends do not fully match the called genes, so a read error is possible. The same CDR3 also results from other DNA sequences found in this sample. The V call is TRBV5-1, the J call TRBJ1-2, with D possibly TRBD1 on 6 matching bases. Germline V lookup: CDR1 SGHRS, CDR2 YFSETQ. The CDR3 consists of 15 residues. Written as DNA, the CDR3 is TGCGCCAGCAGCCCGGATTTACAGGGCTACTACGGCTACACCTTC. This encodes CASSPDLQGYYGYTF.

This chain uses TRBV18 with TRBJ1-4; D remains unclear. This CDR3 is built from 13 residues. Germline assignment: CDR1 KGHSH and CDR2 LQKENI. The V gene lost 2 bases and the J gene lost 8 bases, with 9 bases spanning the gap. The CDR3 region is CASSPRAQEKLFF. CDR3 coding DNA: TGTGCCAGCTCACCAAGGGCCCAGGAAAAACTGTTTTTT.

This chain uses TRBV7-8 with TRBJ2-5, with D hard to call. The CDR3 covers 15 residues. In germline, CDR1 is SGHVS, CDR2 FQNEAQ. V was pared by 3 bases and J by 0 bases, with 11 bases between. CDR3 DNA sequence: TGTGCCAGCAGCTTCGTGGGCGGAGACCAAGAGACCCAGTACTTC. Its translation is CASSFVGGDQETQYF.

V usage is TRBV13 and J usage is TRBJ1-1; 9 positions match TRBD1. Germline CDR1 reads PRHDT; CDR2 reads FYEKMQ (reference sequence). The CDR3 runs to 14 residues. Trimming took 6 bases from V and 5 from J; bases not matched to a gene: 7. As DNA, the CDR3 is TGTGCCAGCAGTCGGACAGGGGTATATACTGAAGCTTTCTTT. Its translation: CASSRTGVYTEAFF. Using reference TRBV13 and TRBJ1-1 for the parts outside the CDR3, the full variable domain is AAGVIQSPRHLIKEKRETATLKCYPIPRHDTVYWYQQGPGQDPQFLISFYEKMQSDKGSIPDRFSAQQFSDYHSELNMSSLELGDSALYFCASSRTGVYTEAFFGQGTRLTVV.

V and J are TRBV7-2 and TRBJ1-5, with D possibly being TRBD1 (5 bases). Trimming left V 1 base short and J 5 bases short, with 9 bases between. The V gene's germline CDR1 is SGHTA and CDR2 FQGNSA. This CDR3 spans 14 amino acids. CDR3 loop: CASSLDGGDQPQHF. The CDR3, as DNA: TGTGCCAGCAGCTTAGACGGGGGAGATCAGCCCCAGCATTTT.

The chain recombines TRBV12-2 with TRBJ2-6; TRBD2 reflects the table's D call only, with no check against the DNA. TRBV12-2 is shown as a pseudogene. CDR3 length equals 18 residues. CDR3 DNA: TGTGCAAGTCGCGAATGGAGACTCCAACAAAGTCGGGCCAACGTCCTGACTTTC. Translating gives CASREWRLQQSRANVLTF.

The rearrangement joins TRBV6-5 to TRBJ2-3, with D possibly matching TRBD2 (6 bases). Between the trimmed V and J ends, which lost 4 bases and 2 bases, there was a span of 16 bases. The germline gives CDR1 MNHEY, CDR2 SVGAGI. The CDR3 has 16 amino acids. In nucleotides, the CDR3 is TGTGCCAGCAGTTGGGAGGAGCCGCGAGACACAGATACGCAGTATTTT. Translation gives CASSWEEPRDTDTQYF.

The V call is TRBV30, the J call TRBJ2-5; D unresolved. Trimming took 0 bases from V and 1 from J, leaving 9 bases between them. The V gene's germline CDR1 is GTSNPN and CDR2 SVGIG (reference sequence). The CDR3 loop spans 14 amino acids. CDR3 nucleotides: TGTGCCTGGAGTGTCGTAGAAGGCCAAGAGACCCAGTACTTC. Translation gives CAWSVVEGQETQYF.

This clone has more than one count but fewer than ten. The genes are TRBV10-3 and TRBJ2-2; TRBD2 agrees at 10 bases. The germline V gene encodes CDR1 ENHRY and CDR2 SYGVKD. CDR3 length equals 16 residues. V shed 6 bases, J shed 2 bases, and the junction held 6 bases outside the gene matches. The CDR3 DNA reads as TGTGCCATCAGACCAGGACTAGCGGCAAACACCGGGGAGCTGTTTTTT. It yields the protein CAIRPGLAANTGELFF.

This clone was seen repeatedly, ten times or more. This chain joins TRBV5-6 and TRBJ2-2; 11 bases match TRBD1. Germline CDR1 and CDR2: SGHDT and YYEEEE. The CDR3 length is 17 residues. The V and J ends lost 6 bases and 4 bases, in that order; junction bases with no gene match: 11. CDR3 amino acids: CASTFPTGTGGTGELFF. The CDR3 DNA sequence: TGTGCCAGCACCTTCCCGACCGGGACAGGGGGCACCGGGGAGCTGTTTTTT. Full variable domain (missing parts from reference TRBV5-6 and TRBJ2-2): DAGVTQSPTHLIKTRGQQVTLRCSPKSGHDTVSWYQQALGQGPQFIFQYYEEEERQRGNFPDRFSGHQFPNYSSELNVNALLLGDSALYLCASTFPTGTGGTGELFFGEGSRLTVL.

The V call is TRBV30, the J call TRBJ2-2; tentatively, D is TRBD1 or TRBD2 (5 bases each). Germline CDR1 reads GTSNPN; CDR2 reads SVGIG (reference sequence). V dropped 4 bases and J dropped 4 bases, with 16 bases sitting between them. This CDR3 is built from 15 residues. The CDR3 reads CAWMRQRDGTGELFF. Here the CDR3 DNA reads TGTGCCTGGATGAGGCAGAGGGACGGCACCGGGGAGCTGTTTTTT.

Written as DNA, the CDR3 is TGTGCCAGCAGTTTAGGGGGCGGGAGGACCAAAAACATTCAGTACTTC. This sequence encodes CASSLGGGRTKNIQYF. This sequence joins TRBV27 and TRBJ2-4; TRBD2 matches at 8 bases. CDR1 MNHEY and CDR2 SMNVEV come from the germline V gene (reference sequence). The J segment lost 2 bases and the V segment lost 2 bases, leaving 5 bases of the junction unmatched. The CDR3 is 16 amino acids.

The rearrangement joins TRBV10-1 to TRBJ2-1; 9 bases line up with TRBD1. Germline loops: CDR1 WNHNN, CDR2 SYGVQD (reference sequence). J was trimmed by 8 bases and V by 10 bases; bases with no gene match: 9. The CDR3 sequence is 13 residues long. As DNA, the CDR3 is TGCGCCACTGGGGGGACAGGGACCCATGAGCAGTTCTTC. Translated: CATGGTGTHEQFF.

The rearrangement links TRBV19 to TRBJ2-7; D is perhaps TRBD1 (5 bases). Germline CDR1 and CDR2: LNHDA and SQIVND (reference sequence). The V end lost 5 bases, the J end lost 5 bases, and 10 bases lay between the germline ends. The CDR3 sequence is 12 residues long. In nucleotides, the CDR3 is TGTGCCAGTAGTTCCAGGGCTAACGAGCAGTACTTC. This codes for CASSSRANEQYF.

The chain combines TRBV11-3 with TRBJ2-2; D perhaps matches TRBD2 (5 bases). With 0 bases removed from V and 4 bases from J, the gap between germline ends came to 21 bases. The CDR3 runs to 19 residues. Germline V gene lookup returns CDR1 SGHNT and CDR2 YENEEA. The CDR3: CASSLDLWRAPEVTGELFF. The CDR3 nucleotides read TGTGCCAGCAGCTTAGATCTGTGGAGAGCACCGGAGGTCACCGGGGAGCTGTTTTTT.

The V call is TRBV4-3, the J call TRBJ2-2; D ambiguous. This CDR3 spans 15 amino acids. Germline values: CDR1 LGHNA, CDR2 YSLEER. V gave up 0 bases and J gave up 2 bases, with 7 bases separating them. The CDR3 coding sequence is TGCGCCAGCAGCCAAGATCGGTCCAACACCGGGGAGCTGTTTTTT. Translation: CASSQDRSNTGELFF.

This chain uses TRBV5-5 with TRBJ1-2; D gene uncertain. The CDR3 is made up of 14 amino acids. Germline V gives CDR1 SGHKS, CDR2 YYEKEE (reference sequence). The ends were cut back, 4 bases at V and 3 bases at J, with 13 bases in the middle. This chain's CDR3 is CASSHRPADYGYTF. The CDR3 coding sequence is TGTGCCAGCAGCCACCGACCCGCGGACTATGGCTACACCTTC.

This clone was counted at least ten times. This sample includes further DNA sequences coding for the same CDR3. The J gene is TRBJ2-5, the V gene TRBV7-2; D possibly matches TRBD1 or TRBD2 (5 bases each). Germline V gene sequence: CDR1 SGHTA, CDR2 FQGNSA. The CDR3 runs to 13 residues. The V end was cut by 2 bases, the J end by 5 bases, with 9 bases between. CDR3 sequence (DNA): TGTGCCAGCAGCTTAAATTGGGGGGAGACCCAGTACTTC. This translates into CASSLNWGETQYF.

This clone has a single count. This chain joins TRBV6-6 and TRBJ2-7, with unresolved D. Trimming removed 6 bases at V and 6 bases at J, with 18 bases between. The CDR3 totals 14 residues. The germline gives CDR1 MNHNY, CDR2 SVGAGI (reference sequence). The CDR3 protein is CASSLLSAGFEQYF. In DNA form, the CDR3 reads TGTGCCAGCAGCCTACTGTCGGCCGGGTTCGAGCAGTACTTC.

The CDR3 DNA is TGTGCCAGCAGCCCCCAGATACGCGACGAGCAGTACTTC. The encoded protein is CASSPQIRDEQYF. V is TRBV7-2 and J is TRBJ2-7; D not resolved. Per germline, CDR1 SGHTA and CDR2 FQGNSA. The CDR3 contains 13 residues. Trimming took off 5 bases at V and 5 bases at J, with 13 bases between the two ends.

The chain uses TRBV4-2 and TRBJ2-7, with unresolved D. The germline V gene encodes CDR1 LGHNA and CDR2 YNFKEQ. Trimming removed 4 bases at V and 4 bases at J, with 14 bases between. The CDR3 sequence is 14 residues long. DNA of the CDR3: TGTGCCAGCAGCCCGGACGGGCTCAGGTACGAGCAGTACTTC. Its translation is CASSPDGLRYEQYF.

V is TRBV4-2 and J is TRBJ1-2, with 11 positions matching TRBD1. Trimming took 8 bases from V and 0 from J; bases not matched to a gene: 5. There are 15 residues in the CDR3. Per the germline V gene, CDR1 is LGHNA and CDR2 is YNFKEQ. The CDR3 sequence: CASPGQGATNYGYTF. The CDR3 coding sequence is TGTGCCAGCCCCGGACAGGGGGCTACTAACTATGGCTACACCTTC.

The chain joins TRBV6-4 to TRBJ2-1; 9 bases are shared with TRBD2. Germline lookup yields CDR1 MRHNA and CDR2 SNTAGT. The CDR3 has 17 amino acids. With V trimmed by 4 bases and J by 6 bases, 13 bases remained unmatched. The CDR3 region is CASSAQSGAGGPNEQFF. The CDR3 DNA sequence: TGTGCCAGCAGTGCCCAAAGCGGGGCGGGAGGGCCCAATGAGCAGTTCTTC.